This T cell receptor (beta chain) was observed in a study of blood T cell repertoires in COVID-19. After removal of 3 bases from V and 2 bases from J, the junction contained 5 bases not matched to a gene. Looked up from germline, CDR1 is LGHDT and CDR2 is YNNKEL (reference sequence). The CDR3 has 16 residues. Measured with immunoSEQ multiplex PCR; TCRdb has only the in-frame clones, and not every one. Found here are tens of thousands of clones, over 75% of them singletons; the top ten hold less than 20%. The clonotype comes from a human donor in a cohort sampled during active COVID-19. The donor label of this sample is uncertain. Sequencing was performed on peripheral blood. This chain connects TRBV3-1 (or the pseudogene TRBV3-2) to TRBJ2-1; 9 positions agree with TRBD1. This CDR3 reads CASSQSGTGTYNEQFF. CDR3 coding DNA: TGTGCCAGCAGCCAGTCCGGGACAGGGACCTACAATGAGCAGTTCTTC.